The 31 T cell receptor beta chains reported below all come from one sample, sequenced in a study of shared clonotypes between healthy human individuals. The assay was immunoSEQ multiplex PCR, and TCRdb's table has in-frame clones only and misses some. The sample holds about 730,000 clones, 55% to 75% seen once. The sequencing sample was made of memory CD4+ T cells sorted from blood. Regarding subset: CD45RA-negative fraction. Receptor source: a woman aged 25 to 39 in good health.

Regarding this clone: The same CDR3 arises from other DNA sequences in this sample as well. This chain uses TRBV11-2 with TRBJ2-1; D remains unclear. V was shortened by 4 bases and J by 1 base, with 8 bases between the two germline ends. This CDR3 region has 14 residues. Germline V gene sequence: CDR1 SGHAT, CDR2 FQNNGV. DNA of the CDR3: TGTGCCAGCAGCTCTGGACCTTCCTACAATGAGCAGTTCTTC. Translation: CASSSGPSYNEQFF.

This clone was recorded a few times. The J gene is TRBJ1-4, the V gene TRBV28, with D possibly matching TRBD1 (5 bases). Germline CDR1 MDHEN, CDR2 SYDVKM. This CDR3 region has 15 residues. Between the trimmed V and J ends, which lost 8 bases and 5 bases, there was a span of 18 bases. CDR3 coding DNA: TGTGCCAGCCAACCGAGGGGAAACCTGAATGAAAAACTGTTTTTT. This translates into CASQPRGNLNEKLFF.

The rearrangement uses TRBV19 and TRBJ2-2; TRBD1 matches 8 bases. The V gene end was trimmed by 6 bases and the J gene end by 3 bases; junction bases not matched to a gene: 3. The CDR3 loop spans 14 amino acids. Looked up from germline, CDR1 is LNHDA and CDR2 is SQIVND (reference sequence). The CDR3 nucleotides read TGTGCCAGTAGGGACAGGGTGTACACCGGGGAGCTGTTTTTT. It translates to CASRDRVYTGELFF.

The chain couples TRBV28 to TRBJ2-2; perhaps TRBD2 as D (5 bases). Germline CDR1 is MDHEN and CDR2 is SYDVKM. The CDR3 consists of 14 residues. The ends were cut back, 4 bases at V and 6 bases at J, with 12 bases in the middle. The CDR3 reads CASSSGILPGELFF. For the CDR3, the DNA is TGTGCCAGCAGTTCCGGGATACTACCCGGGGAGCTGTTTTTT.

The rearrangement uses TRBV4-1 and TRBJ2-5; 9 positions agree with TRBD2. V lost 3 bases, J lost 4 bases, and 6 bases stayed unmatched. From germline, CDR1 is MGHRA and CDR2 YSYEKL. The CDR3 is 15 residues long. The chain's CDR3 is CASSHSVAGVETQYF. The CDR3 region has the DNA TGCGCCAGCAGCCATTCGGTAGCGGGAGTAGAGACCCAGTACTTC.

The chain employs TRBV9 and TRBJ1-4; 7 positions match TRBD1. The CDR3 is 15 residues long. CDR1 is SGDLS and CDR2 is YYNGEE in the germline V gene. The V gene end was trimmed by 0 bases and the J gene end by 8 bases; junction bases not matched to a gene: 7. In DNA, the CDR3 is TGTGCCAGCAGCGTAGAGGGGGCGCGGCGAGAAAAACTGTTTTTT. Translation: CASSVEGARREKLFF.

V and J are TRBV23-1 and TRBJ2-5; D is possibly TRBD1 or TRBD2 (6 bases each). TRBV23-1 is annotated as an ORF whose role is uncertain. CDR3 length: 17 amino acids. V gave up 6 bases and J gave up 2 bases, with 22 bases separating them. The CDR3 DNA reads as TGCGCCAGCAGACCGGACCCGGGGGCGACCCCACAAGAGACCCAGTACTTC. Protein sequence: CASRPDPGATPQETQYF.

The chain combines TRBV27 with TRBJ2-7, with unresolved D. Germline loops: CDR1 MNHEY, CDR2 SMNVEV (reference sequence). V dropped 8 bases and J dropped 0 bases, with 11 bases sitting between them. CDR3 length: 13 residues. CDR3 sequence: CASVSPFSYEQYF. The DNA of the CDR3 is TGTGCCAGCGTTTCCCCTTTCTCCTACGAGCAGTACTTC.

There are a few counts of this clone. V is TRBV13 and J is TRBJ1-2; 8 bases are a match to TRBD1. Germline-derived CDR1 and CDR2 are PRHDT and FYEKMQ (reference sequence). The ends lost 5 bases at V and 6 bases at J; junction bases unmatched: 8. The CDR3 length is 14 residues. The CDR3 DNA reads as TGTGCCAGCAGCCGCCGGACAGGGCCTGATGGCTACACCTTC. As protein: CASSRRTGPDGYTF. Drawing the rest from reference TRBV13 and TRBJ1-2, the complete variable domain is AAGVIQSPRHLIKEKRETATLKCYPIPRHDTVYWYQQGPGQDPQFLISFYEKMQSDKGSIPDRFSAQQFSDYHSELNMSSLELGDSALYFCASSRRTGPDGYTFGSGTRLTVV.

The rearrangement joins TRBV6-5 to TRBJ1-2, with TRBD1 as a possible D gene (5 bases). V gave up 6 bases and J gave up 4 bases, with 12 bases separating them. From germline, CDR1 is MNHEY and CDR2 SVGAGI. The length of the CDR3 is 13 residues. The CDR3 region is CASRKEDSYGYTF. In DNA, the CDR3 is TGTGCCAGCAGAAAAGAAGACAGCTATGGCTACACCTTC.

The rearrangement links TRBV10-2 to TRBJ1-1; maybe TRBD1 (6 bases). The CDR3 covers 16 residues. Germline-derived CDR1 and CDR2 are WSHSY and SAAADI. V gave up 8 bases and J gave up 3 bases, with 22 bases separating them. CDR3 protein: CASLPQGGRTDTEAFF. CDR3 nucleotides: TGCGCCAGCCTACCACAGGGCGGGCGCACGGACACTGAAGCTTTCTTT.

The rearrangement uses TRBV27 and TRBJ2-1; a possible D gene is TRBD1 (5 bases). CDR3 length equals 13 residues. Germline CDR1 is MNHEY and CDR2 is SMNVEV (reference sequence). Trimming left V 3 bases short and J 2 bases short, with 5 bases between. In nucleotides, the CDR3 is TGTGCCAGCAGTTTCAGGGCCTACAATGAGCAGTTCTTC. Protein product: CASSFRAYNEQFF.

This clone was found a few times. The chain links TRBV10-3 to TRBJ2-4; weak D call: TRBD2 (6 bases). The CDR3 extends over 17 amino acids. In germline, CDR1 is ENHRY, CDR2 SYGVKD. Deletions cut 3 bases from V and 0 bases from J, with 15 bases between. The CDR3 bases are TGTGCCATCAGTGATAATAGCGGTGACATAGCCAAAAACATTCAGTACTTC. It translates to CAISDNSGDIAKNIQYF.

Points on this clone: Within the sample, other DNA sequences also encode this same CDR3. The V call is TRBV28, the J call TRBJ2-3; D gene unclear. Germline CDR1 reads MDHEN; CDR2 reads SYDVKM. V was cut by 2 bases and J by 1 base, with 7 bases left in between. The CDR3 has 14 amino acids. CDR3 in DNA: TGTGCCAGCAGTTTAAGTGGACGCACAGATACGCAGTATTTT. It encodes CASSLSGRTDTQYF.

This clone appeared once. The chain carries TRBV5-1 and TRBJ2-2; weak D call: TRBD1 (6 bases). The CDR3 has 13 amino acids. Germline loops: CDR1 SGHRS, CDR2 YFSETQ. Trimming removed 6 bases at V and 6 bases at J, with 12 bases between. CDR3 DNA: TGCGCCAGCAACTGGGGGCCCCCCGGGGAGCTGTTTTTT. Its protein is CASNWGPPGELFF.

The genes are TRBV7-2 and TRBJ1-4, with D uncertain. Trimming took 1 base from V and 7 from J, leaving 13 bases between them. CDR3 size: 15 residues. In germline, CDR1 is SGHTA, CDR2 FQGNSA. The CDR3 DNA follows: TGTGCCAGCAGCTTAGTGGACGCGGCGGGTGAAAAACTGTTTTTT. It yields the protein CASSLVDAAGEKLFF.

The sample holds one count of this clone. The chain couples TRBV19 to TRBJ2-1; 9 positions agree with TRBD2. The CDR3 is 14 amino acids. V trimming: 5 bases; J trimming: 8 bases; junction bases outside the gene matches: 7. CDR1 and CDR2 (germline): LNHDA, SQIVND (reference sequence). The CDR3 nucleotides read TGTGCCAGTAGTGAACCTAGCGGGACCGATGAGCAGTTCTTC. Residues: CASSEPSGTDEQFF.

The rearrangement joins TRBV29-1 to TRBJ2-1; 7 positions agree with TRBD2. CDR1 is SQVTM and CDR2 is ANQGSEA in the germline V gene. J lost 5 bases, V lost 6 bases, and 7 bases had no gene match. The CDR3 extends over 13 amino acids. The CDR3 region is CSVAGRLNNEQFF. CDR3 nucleotides: TGCAGCGTAGCGGGACGCCTAAACAATGAGCAGTTCTTC.

Only one count was recorded for this clone. V and J are TRBV28 and TRBJ2-1; D unresolved. V was trimmed by 6 bases and J by 9 bases, leaving 15 bases between them. This CDR3 spans 13 amino acids. Per the germline V gene, CDR1 is MDHEN and CDR2 is SYDVKM. The CDR3 spells CASRTQSSSEQFF. In nucleotides, the CDR3 is TGTGCCAGCAGAACCCAATCTAGTTCTGAGCAGTTCTTC. The entire variable domain, with the rest obtained from reference TRBV28 and TRBJ2-1, is as follows: DVKVTQSSRYLVKRTGEKVFLECVQDMDHENMFWYRQDPGLGLRLIYFSYDVKMKEKGDIPEGYSVSREKKERFSLILESASTNQTSMYLCASRTQSSSEQFFGPGTRLTVL.

The genes are TRBV28 and TRBJ2-4; 7 bases are a match to TRBD1. The CDR3 loop spans 13 amino acids. The germline V gene has CDR1 MDHEN and CDR2 SYDVKM. With 10 bases clipped from V and 2 bases from J, the junction kept 5 bases outside the gene matches. CDR3 amino acids: CATRDSSKNIQYF. CDR3 bases: TGTGCCACCAGGGACAGTTCCAAAAACATTCAGTACTTC. The variable domain in full, with the rest retrieved from reference TRBV28 and TRBJ2-4, is DVKVTQSSRYLVKRTGEKVFLECVQDMDHENMFWYRQDPGLGLRLIYFSYDVKMKEKGDIPEGYSVSREKKERFSLILESASTNQTSMYLCATRDSSKNIQYFGAGTRLSVL.

The table lists this clone with a few counts. The chain recombines TRBV5-4 with TRBJ2-3, with 8 bases identical to TRBD2. Germline loops: CDR1 SGHNT, CDR2 YYREEE (reference sequence). The CDR3 is made up of 16 amino acids. V was clipped by 0 bases and J by 0 bases; unmatched bases: 3. As DNA, the CDR3 is TGTGCCAGCAGCTTGGGGACTAGCAGAAGCACAGATACGCAGTATTTT. Amino acid sequence: CASSLGTSRSTDTQYF.

The gene calls are TRBV19 and TRBJ2-1; 9 bases are shared with TRBD1. The CDR3 runs 15 residues. J lost 4 bases, V lost 10 bases, and 11 bases had no gene match. CDR1 is LNHDA and CDR2 is SQIVND in the germline V gene (reference sequence). The CDR3, as DNA: TGTGCCACCGTACCTTCCGGGACAGGGTACAATGAGCAGTTCTTC. Protein sequence: CATVPSGTGYNEQFF.

CDR3 in DNA: TGTGCCAGCAGCCCCGTCCGGTTACCAAATAACACCGGGGAGCTGTTTTTT. Protein product: CASSPVRLPNNTGELFF. The gene calls are TRBV7-9 and TRBJ2-2, with D hard to call. CDR1 SEHNR and CDR2 FQNEAQ come from the germline V gene (reference sequence). CDR3 length: 17 amino acids. V was pared by 5 bases and J by 2 bases, with 18 bases between.

V is TRBV5-1 and J is TRBJ1-4; weak D call: TRBD1 (6 bases). The CDR3 has 14 amino acids. Trimming removed 3 bases at V and 5 bases at J, with 11 bases between. The germline CDR1 and CDR2 sequences are SGHRS and YFSETQ. The CDR3 loop reads CASSSGTRNEKLFF. In DNA, the CDR3 is TGCGCCAGCAGCTCCGGGACACGAAATGAAAAACTGTTTTTT.

The chain links TRBV28 to TRBJ2-1, with D uncertain. The CDR3 is made up of 16 amino acids. Germline V lookup: CDR1 MDHEN, CDR2 SYDVKM. Trimming stripped 2 bases from V and 0 bases from J, with 11 bases between. This CDR3 is CASSLGSIGSYNEQFF. CDR3 DNA sequence: TGTGCCAGCAGTTTAGGGTCGATAGGCTCCTACAATGAGCAGTTCTTC.

V is TRBV30 and J is TRBJ1-3; D is ambiguous. Trimming took off 0 bases at V and 8 bases at J, with 5 bases between the two ends. Germline V gene sequence: CDR1 GTSNPN, CDR2 SVGIG (reference sequence). The CDR3 consists of 11 residues. The CDR3 nucleotides are TGTGCCTGGAGTGTCGGGGACACCATATATTTT. Its translation is CAWSVGDTIYF.

The chain links TRBV5-4 to TRBJ1-1; D is unresolved. Germline lookup yields CDR1 SGHNT and CDR2 YYREEE (reference sequence). This CDR3 spans 13 amino acids. V lost 0 bases and J 6 bases, leaving 9 bases between the germline ends. The CDR3 sequence: CASSLGQVPEAFF. In DNA, the CDR3 is TGTGCCAGCAGCTTGGGGCAGGTCCCTGAAGCTTTCTTT. The entire variable domain, with the rest obtained from reference TRBV5-4 and TRBJ1-1, is as follows: ETGVTQSPTHLIKTRGQQVTLRCSSQSGHNTVSWYQQALGQGPQFIFQYYREEENGRGNFPPRFSGLQFPNYSSELNVNALELDDSALYLCASSLGQVPEAFFGQGTRLTVV.

V gene TRBV19 combines with J gene TRBJ2-4; 10 bases agree with TRBD2. J was trimmed by 8 bases and V by 0 bases; bases with no gene match: 13. Germline CDR1 reads LNHDA; CDR2 reads SQIVND (reference sequence). The CDR3 is 18 residues long. The CDR3 DNA follows: TGTGCCAGTAGTATAGATCTTGGGGTAGCGGGAGGCCTGGACATTCAGTACTTC. Translated, it gives CASSIDLGVAGGLDIQYF.

This clone occurred many times. Distinct nucleotide sequences in the sample also encode this CDR3. The rearrangement joins TRBV2 to TRBJ2-5, with D perhaps TRBD1 (6 bases). This CDR3 spans 15 amino acids. Trimming took off 4 bases at V and 2 bases at J, with 14 bases between the two ends. Germline V gene lookup returns CDR1 SNHLY and CDR2 FYNNEI. The CDR3 sequence is CASSGEGQGQETQYF. For the CDR3, the DNA is TGTGCCAGCAGTGGAGAGGGGCAGGGGCAAGAGACCCAGTACTTC. Supplemented by reference TRBV2 and TRBJ2-5, the full variable domain reads EPEVTQTPSHQVTQMGQEVILRCVPISNHLYFYWYRQILGQKVEFLVSFYNNEISEKSEIFDDQFSVERPDGSNFTLKIRSTKLEDSAMYFCASSGEGQGQETQYFGPGTRLLVL.

This sequence joins TRBV5-4 and TRBJ2-1; D not resolved. V shed 0 bases and J shed 1 base, with 2 bases lying between them. The CDR3 contains 13 residues. The V gene's germline CDR1 is SGHNT and CDR2 YYREEE (reference sequence). The CDR3 sequence: CASSLESYNEQFF. The CDR3 nucleotides read TGTGCCAGCAGCTTGGAGTCCTACAATGAGCAGTTCTTC.

The rearrangement links TRBV7-3 to TRBJ2-1; TRBD2 agrees at 11 bases. This CDR3 region has 15 residues. V trimming: 5 bases; J trimming: 9 bases; junction bases outside the gene matches: 9. Per the germline V gene, CDR1 is SGHTA and CDR2 is FQGTGA. The CDR3 loop reads CASSALAGVAGEQFF. In DNA form, the CDR3 reads TGTGCCAGCAGCGCACTAGCGGGGGTGGCGGGTGAGCAGTTCTTC.